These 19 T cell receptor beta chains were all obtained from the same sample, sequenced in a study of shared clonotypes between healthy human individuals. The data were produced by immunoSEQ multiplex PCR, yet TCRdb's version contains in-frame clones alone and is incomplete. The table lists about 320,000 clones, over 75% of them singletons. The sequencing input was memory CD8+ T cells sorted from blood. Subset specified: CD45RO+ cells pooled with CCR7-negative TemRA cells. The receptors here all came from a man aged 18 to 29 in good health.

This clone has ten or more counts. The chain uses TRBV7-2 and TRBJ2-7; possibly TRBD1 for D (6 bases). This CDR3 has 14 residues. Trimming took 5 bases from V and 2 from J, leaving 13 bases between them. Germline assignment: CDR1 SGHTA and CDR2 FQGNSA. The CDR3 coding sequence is TGTGCCAGCAGCCCCACAGGGAAGCCCTACGAGCAGTACTTC. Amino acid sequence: CASSPTGKPYEQYF.

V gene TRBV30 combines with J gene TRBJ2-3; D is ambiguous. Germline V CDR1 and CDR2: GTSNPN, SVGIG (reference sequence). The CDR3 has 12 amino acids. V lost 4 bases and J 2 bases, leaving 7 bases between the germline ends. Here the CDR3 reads CAWKNNTDTQYF. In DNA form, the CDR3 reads TGTGCCTGGAAAAACAACACAGATACGCAGTATTTT.

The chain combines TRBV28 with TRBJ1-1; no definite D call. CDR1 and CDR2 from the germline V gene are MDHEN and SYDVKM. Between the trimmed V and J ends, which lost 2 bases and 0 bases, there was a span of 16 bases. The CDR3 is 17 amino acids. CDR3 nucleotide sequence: TGTGCCAGCAGTTTAAGTTTGGAAAACACCTTGAACACTGAAGCTTTCTTT. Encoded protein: CASSLSLENTLNTEAFF.

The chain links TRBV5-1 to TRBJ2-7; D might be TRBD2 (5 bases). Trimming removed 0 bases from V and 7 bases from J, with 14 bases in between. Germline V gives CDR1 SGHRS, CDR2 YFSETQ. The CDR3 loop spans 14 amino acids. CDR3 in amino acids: CASSLGGSLAEQYF. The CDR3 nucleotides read TGCGCCAGCAGCTTGGGCGGGTCCTTAGCGGAGCAGTACTTC.

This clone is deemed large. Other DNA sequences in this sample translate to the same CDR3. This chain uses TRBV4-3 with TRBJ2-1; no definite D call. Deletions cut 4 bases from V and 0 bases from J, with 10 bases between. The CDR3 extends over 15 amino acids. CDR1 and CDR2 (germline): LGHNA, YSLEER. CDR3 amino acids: CASSLGLNSYNEQFF. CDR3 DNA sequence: TGCGCCAGCAGCCTGGGTCTAAACTCCTACAATGAGCAGTTCTTC.

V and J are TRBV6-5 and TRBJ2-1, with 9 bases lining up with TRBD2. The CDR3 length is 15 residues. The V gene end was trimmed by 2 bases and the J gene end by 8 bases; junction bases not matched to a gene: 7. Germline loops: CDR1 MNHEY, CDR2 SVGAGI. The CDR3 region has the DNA TGTGCCAGCAGTTACGTCCTAGCGGGATACGATGAGCAGTTCTTC. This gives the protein CASSYVLAGYDEQFF.

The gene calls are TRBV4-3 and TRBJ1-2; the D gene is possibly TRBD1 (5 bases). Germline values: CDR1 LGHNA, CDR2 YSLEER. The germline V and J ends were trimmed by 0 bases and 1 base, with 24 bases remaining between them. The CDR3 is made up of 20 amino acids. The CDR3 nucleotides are TGCGCCAGCAGCCAAGAGATAGGGTGGGGCCCTAGGTGGGGTAACTATGGCTACACCTTC. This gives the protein CASSQEIGWGPRWGNYGYTF.

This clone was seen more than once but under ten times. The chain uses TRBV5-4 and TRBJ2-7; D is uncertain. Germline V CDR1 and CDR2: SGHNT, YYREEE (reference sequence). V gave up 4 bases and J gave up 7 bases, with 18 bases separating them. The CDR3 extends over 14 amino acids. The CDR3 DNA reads TGTGCCAGCAGCGAACGTGGATCCCCATCTGAGCAGTACTTC. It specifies CASSERGSPSEQYF.

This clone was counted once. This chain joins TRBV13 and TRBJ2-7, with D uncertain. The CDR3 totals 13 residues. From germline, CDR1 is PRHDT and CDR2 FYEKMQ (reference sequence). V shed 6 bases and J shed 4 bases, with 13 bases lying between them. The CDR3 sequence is CASSIFGDYEQYF. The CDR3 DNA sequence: TGTGCCAGCAGTATTTTTGGGGATTACGAGCAGTACTTC.

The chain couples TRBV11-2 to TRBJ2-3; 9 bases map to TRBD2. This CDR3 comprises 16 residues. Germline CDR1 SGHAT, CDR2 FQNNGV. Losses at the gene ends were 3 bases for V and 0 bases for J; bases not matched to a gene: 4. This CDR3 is CASSFRGRDSTDTQYF. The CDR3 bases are TGTGCCAGCAGCTTTCGCGGGAGGGATAGCACAGATACGCAGTATTTT.

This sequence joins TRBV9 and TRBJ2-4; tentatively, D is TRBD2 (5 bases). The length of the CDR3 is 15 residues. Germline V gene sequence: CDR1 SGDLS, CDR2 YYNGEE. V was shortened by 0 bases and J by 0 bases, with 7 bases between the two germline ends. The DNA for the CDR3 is TGTGCCAGCAGCGTAGACGGGGTAGCCAAAAACATTCAGTACTTC. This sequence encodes CASSVDGVAKNIQYF.

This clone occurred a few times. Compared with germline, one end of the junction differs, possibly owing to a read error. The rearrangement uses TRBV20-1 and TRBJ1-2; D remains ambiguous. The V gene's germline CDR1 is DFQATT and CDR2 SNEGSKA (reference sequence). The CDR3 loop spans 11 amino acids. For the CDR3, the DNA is TGCAGTGCCAGAGACGGGTATGGCTACACCTTC. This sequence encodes CSARDGYGYTF.

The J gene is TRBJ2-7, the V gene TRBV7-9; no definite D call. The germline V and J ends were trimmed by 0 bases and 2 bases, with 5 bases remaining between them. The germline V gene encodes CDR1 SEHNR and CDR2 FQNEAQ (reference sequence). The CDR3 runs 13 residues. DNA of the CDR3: TGTGCCAGCAGCTTAGCGCTGACCTACGAGCAGTACTTC. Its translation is CASSLALTYEQYF.

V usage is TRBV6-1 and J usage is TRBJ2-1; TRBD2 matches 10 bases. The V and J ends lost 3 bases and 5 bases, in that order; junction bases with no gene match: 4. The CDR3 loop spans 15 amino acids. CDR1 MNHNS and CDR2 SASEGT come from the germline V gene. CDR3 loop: CASSDSSGGNNEQFF. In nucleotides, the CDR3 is TGTGCCAGCAGTGATTCTAGCGGGGGTAACAATGAGCAGTTCTTC.

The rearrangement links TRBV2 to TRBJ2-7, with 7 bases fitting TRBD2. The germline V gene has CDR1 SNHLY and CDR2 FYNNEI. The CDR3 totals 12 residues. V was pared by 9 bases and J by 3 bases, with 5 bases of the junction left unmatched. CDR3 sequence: CASGGDGYEQYF. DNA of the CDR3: TGTGCCAGTGGGGGGGACGGCTACGAGCAGTACTTC. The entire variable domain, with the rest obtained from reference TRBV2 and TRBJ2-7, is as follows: EPEVTQTPSHQVTQMGQEVILRCVPISNHLYFYWYRQILGQKVEFLVSFYNNEISEKSEIFDDQFSVERPDGSNFTLKIRSTKLEDSAMYFCASGGDGYEQYFGPGTRLTVT.

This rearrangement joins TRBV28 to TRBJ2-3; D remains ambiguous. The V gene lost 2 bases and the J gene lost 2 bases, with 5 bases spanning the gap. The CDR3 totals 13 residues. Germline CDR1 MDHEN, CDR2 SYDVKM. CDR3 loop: CASSLGYTDTQYF. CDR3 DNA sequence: TGTGCCAGCAGTTTAGGATACACAGATACGCAGTATTTT.

The CDR3 spells CSVHATGEVTEAFF. CDR3 sequence (DNA): TGCAGCGTTCACGCGACAGGGGAAGTCACTGAAGCTTTCTTT. This chain links TRBV29-1 with TRBJ1-1; 8 nucleotides agree with TRBD1. Trimming at V came to 5 bases and at J to 4 bases, leaving 9 bases not matched to a gene. CDR1 and CDR2 from the germline V gene are SQVTM and ANQGSEA. The CDR3 consists of 14 residues.

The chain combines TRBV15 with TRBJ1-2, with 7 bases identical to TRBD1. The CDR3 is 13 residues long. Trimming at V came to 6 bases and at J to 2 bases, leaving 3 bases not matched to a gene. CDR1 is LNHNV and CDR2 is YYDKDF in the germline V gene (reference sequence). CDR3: CATRATGNYGYTF. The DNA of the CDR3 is TGTGCCACCAGAGCGACAGGGAACTATGGCTACACCTTC. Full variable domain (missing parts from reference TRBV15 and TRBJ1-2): DAMVIQNPRYQVTQFGKPVTLSCSQTLNHNVMYWYQQKSSQAPKLLFHYYDKDFNNEADTPDNFQSRRPNTSFCFLDIRSPGLGDTAMYLCATRATGNYGYTFGSGTRLTVV.

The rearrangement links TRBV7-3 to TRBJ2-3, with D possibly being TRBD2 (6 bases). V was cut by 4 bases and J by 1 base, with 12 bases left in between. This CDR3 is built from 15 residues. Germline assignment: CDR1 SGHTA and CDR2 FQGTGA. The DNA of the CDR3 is TGTGCCAGCAGCTCTACTGGCGGGGGCACAGATACGCAGTATTTT. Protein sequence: CASSSTGGGTDTQYF.